A selection of T cell receptor beta chains follows, all from one sample in a study of identical twins. TCRdb passed the 5' RACE reads through MiXCR, listing each CDR3 protein once. The data contain about 520,000 distinct CDR3 sequences, roughly a fifth of them seen just once; the ten biggest clones take up roughly 0.9%. These data are also associated with another study on T cells expressing NK-cell markers.

Sample: CD4+ T cells sorted from blood. These receptors came from a woman between 18 and 29 years old in good health. The CDR3 runs from the conserved cysteine through the conserved F or W. Each record gives: J gene, V gene, clone size, CDR3 protein. Clone size is shown for a subset of rows, as once, few, many or a class of expanded clone.

j_call: TRBJ1-5; v_call: TRBV28; clone_size: .; cdr3_aa: CASSLYSRGLGNQPQHF
j_call: TRBJ2-1; v_call: TRBV12-3/TRBV12-4; clone_size: once; cdr3_aa: CASSLARGVYEQFF
j_call: TRBJ1-4; v_call: TRBV5-1; clone_size: .; cdr3_aa: CASRGLLGEKLFF
j_call: TRBJ1-1; v_call: TRBV7-2; clone_size: few; cdr3_aa: CASRVLLRGLSEAFF
j_call: TRBJ2-2; v_call: TRBV6-1; clone_size: few; cdr3_aa: CASYPAAQTGELFF
j_call: TRBJ2-3; v_call: TRBV15; clone_size: few; cdr3_aa: CATSRRGGTTDTQYF
j_call: TRBJ2-1; v_call: TRBV12-3/TRBV12-4; clone_size: .; cdr3_aa: CASSLSRPEQFF
j_call: TRBJ2-3; v_call: TRBV5-1; clone_size: .; cdr3_aa: CASSLNRPSRTDTQYF
j_call: TRBJ2-1; v_call: TRBV12-3/TRBV12-4; clone_size: .; cdr3_aa: CASSPGQGDNNEQFF
j_call: TRBJ1-5; v_call: TRBV20-1; clone_size: few; cdr3_aa: CSAARVDQPQHF
j_call: TRBJ1-5; v_call: TRBV6-5; clone_size: few; cdr3_aa: CASSYSRTASNQPQHF
j_call: TRBJ1-1; v_call: TRBV3-1; clone_size: few; cdr3_aa: CASSQGGQGTTEAFF
j_call: TRBJ2-2; v_call: TRBV20-1; clone_size: .; cdr3_aa: CSARDYSGELFF
j_call: TRBJ1-1; v_call: TRBV5-1; clone_size: few; cdr3_aa: CASRADPNTEAFF
j_call: TRBJ2-5; v_call: TRBV27; clone_size: many; cdr3_aa: CASRSTGTAPGTQYF
j_call: TRBJ1-4; v_call: TRBV7-9; clone_size: .; cdr3_aa: CASSPPGRTNEKLFF
j_call: TRBJ2-5; v_call: TRBV6-5; clone_size: few; cdr3_aa: CASSYSTLTRLETQYF
j_call: TRBJ2-3; v_call: TRBV7-3; clone_size: .; cdr3_aa: CASSLTAGNRGDTQYF
j_call: TRBJ1-1; v_call: TRBV18; clone_size: .; cdr3_aa: CASSPLGEGANTEAFF
j_call: TRBJ2-7; v_call: TRBV2; clone_size: .; cdr3_aa: CASSERGDVSYEQYF
j_call: TRBJ2-1; v_call: TRBV6-1; clone_size: .; cdr3_aa: CASTPYGGANEQFF
j_call: TRBJ2-1; v_call: TRBV20-1; clone_size: .; cdr3_aa: CSARVGRGGSEQFF
j_call: TRBJ2-3; v_call: TRBV7-9; clone_size: few; cdr3_aa: CASSRGGFSTDTQYF
j_call: TRBJ1-2; v_call: TRBV28; clone_size: few; cdr3_aa: CASSSRTRWGYTF
j_call: TRBJ2-2; v_call: TRBV20-1; clone_size: .; cdr3_aa: CSARVGSVTGELFF
j_call: TRBJ2-7; v_call: TRBV15; clone_size: .; cdr3_aa: CATSRRLPYEQYF
j_call: TRBJ2-2; v_call: TRBV6-2/TRBV6-3; clone_size: .; cdr3_aa: CASNRLAGNTGELFF